Listed below are T cell receptor beta chains from one sample, sequenced in a study of CD4 T cells in relation to SARS-CoV-2 and coronaviruses. Their antigens remain unidentified. The assay was immunoSEQ multiplex PCR, and TCRdb's table has in-frame clones only and misses some. Found here are some 32,000 clones, roughly 76% of them singletons; the top ten hold around 3.7%. Sample: memory CD4+ T cells from PBMCs, cultured in vitro. The receptor set was obtained from an adult with COVID-19. The conserved cysteine and the conserved F or W are not part of the CDR3 here.

>TRBV3-1/TRBV3-2|TRBJ2-3
ASSQDQWAAPWDTQY
>TRBV7-2|TRBJ1-3
ASSLAVAGNTIY
>TRBV28|TRBJ1-2
ASTGFGYGYT
>TRBV24-1|TRBJ2-3
ATSPRGGSTDTQY
>TRBV6-5|TRBJ1-3
ASSWGQGGGNTIY
>TRBV7-8|TRBJ2-1
ASSLVFAHNEQF
>TRBV30|TRBJ2-7
AWGRQDYEQY
>TRBV19|TRBJ2-3
ASSTSRRGTQY
>TRBV20-1|TRBJ2-1
STQRERGQF
>TRBV29-1|TRBJ2-7
SVLTEYYEQY
>TRBV20-1|TRBJ2-1
SASGQLAGAVEQF
>TRBV11-2|TRBJ1-1
ASSLGSDIPQAF
>TRBV28|TRBJ2-5
ATTYPGQGTQY
>TRBV18|TRBJ2-7
ASSLQGGGRIYEQY
>TRBV30|TRBJ1-2
AWSYRRSGYGYT
>TRBV6-1|TRBJ1-4
ASSETGVANEKLF
>TRBV5-1|TRBJ2-1
ASSLGLGSINEQF
>TRBV3-1/TRBV3-2|TRBJ2-5
ASSPNGGGETQY
>TRBV19|TRBJ2-1
ASSSRPRYNEQF
>TRBV5-1|TRBJ2-2
ASSRSTAYTGELF
>TRBV5-4|TRBJ2-3
ASSLASGFTDTQY
>TRBV5-1|TRBJ2-5
ASSGGRIETQY
>TRBV29-1|TRBJ2-1
SVEGLAGDEQF
>TRBV20-1|TRBJ2-1
SASRGGEQF
>TRBV6-2/TRBV6-3|TRBJ2-1
ASSGLAGGPLANEQF
>TRBV4-1|TRBJ2-5
ASSQDLVAGGPGETQY